This is a list of T cell receptor beta chains from one sample in a study of blood T cell repertoires in COVID-19. TCRdb's table, derived via immunoSEQ multiplex PCR, lists solely in-frame clones and lacks some. The sample gives 250,000 or so clones, around four fifths of which show up once; under 2% is in the top ten. Sequencing was carried out using peripheral blood. The origin of the receptors is a woman at least 80 years old with acute or convalescent COVID-19. CDR3s include the opening cysteine and the closing phenylalanine or tryptophan. Each record gives: D gene, J gene, clone size, V gene, CDR3 DNA, CDR3 protein. A D gene is named only where the DNA matches it firmly. Expanded clones are given a class, and other clones once, few, many or no size at all.

>-|TRBJ1-1|-|TRBV7-9
TGTGCCAGCAGCTTTGGGCAGCTGAACACTGAAGCTTTCTTT
CASSFGQLNTEAFF
>-|TRBJ2-7|-|TRBV7-2
TGTGCCAGCAGCGCGGGACTTTGGTACGAGCAGTACTTC
CASSAGLWYEQYF
>-|TRBJ2-2|-|TRBV30
TGTGCCTGGGAAACTAGTGGCCGGGAGCTGTTTTTT
CAWETSGRELFF
>TRBD1|TRBJ1-2|-|TRBV5-1
TGCGCCAGCAGCTTAGGGGGCCAAGGGGATGGCTACACCTTC
CASSLGGQGDGYTF
>-|TRBJ1-2|-|TRBV28
TGTGCCAGCAGTTCTACAGGGAGGGACTATGGCTACACCTTC
CASSSTGRDYGYTF
>TRBD1|TRBJ2-2|-|TRBV24-1
TGTGCCACCAGTGAACAGGGGGCGTTCACCGGGGAGCTGTTTTTT
CATSEQGAFTGELFF
>-|TRBJ2-7|-|TRBV6-5
TGTGCCAGCAGTTACTCATTCGGACAGCCGAACTACGAGCAGTACTTC
CASSYSFGQPNYEQYF
>TRBD1|TRBJ1-4|-|TRBV5-1
TGCGCCAGCAGCCCCGGGACAGGGAATGAAAAACTGTTTTTT
CASSPGTGNEKLFF
>TRBD2|TRBJ2-7|-|TRBV2
TGTGCCAGCAGTCGACTAGCGGGAGTTTGGGAGCAGTACTTC
CASSRLAGVWEQYF
>-|TRBJ2-7|-|TRBV24-1
TGTGCCACCAGTGAAGGAGGGACAGCCTACGAGCAGTACTTC
CATSEGGTAYEQYF
>TRBD1|TRBJ1-2|-|TRBV5-4
TGTGCCAGCAGCTCCTGGGACAGGGCCTATGGCTACACCTTC
CASSSWDRAYGYTF
>-|TRBJ1-2|-|TRBV6-1
TGTGCCAGCAGTGAAGGGGGAGCTAACTATGGCTACACCTTC
CASSEGGANYGYTF
>-|TRBJ1-2|-|TRBV3-1/TRBV3-2
TGTGCCAGCAGCGATACAGGTCCTTACTATGGCTACACCTTC
CASSDTGPYYGYTF
>TRBD1|TRBJ1-3|-|TRBV3-1/TRBV3-2
TGTGCCAGCAGCCAGGCTGGACAGGCAAGAAACACCATATATTTT
CASSQAGQARNTIYF
>-|TRBJ2-7|-|TRBV18
TGTGCCAGCTCGCCGCCAGGGCCTCTCCGCTACGAGCAGTACTTC
CASSPPGPLRYEQYF
>TRBD1|TRBJ1-3|-|TRBV27
TGTGCCAGCAGTTTATTGGGTCGACAGGGCCGCTCTGGAAACACCATATATTTT
CASSLLGRQGRSGNTIYF
>-|TRBJ1-2|once|TRBV29-1
TGCAGCGTTGAGCGGGGGAGGCTTGGCTACACCTTC
CSVERGRLGYTF
>-|TRBJ2-7|-|TRBV6-2/TRBV6-3
TGTGCCAGCAGTTACTCGAGCGGGCGTAGGTACGAGCAGTACTTC
CASSYSSGRRYEQYF
>TRBD1|TRBJ1-2|-|TRBV7-2
TGTGCCAGCAGCCAACCCCGGGACAGGGGTCAATCTAACTATGGCTACACCTTC
CASSQPRDRGQSNYGYTF
>-|TRBJ1-2|-|TRBV2
TGTGCCAGCAAAAGGGGCCAAGATCTTAACTATGGCTACACCTTC
CASKRGQDLNYGYTF
>TRBD2|TRBJ2-7|-|TRBV5-5
TGTGCCAGCAGTTCCGTACTTCGAGCGGGGGGGTCTAGCGAGCAGTACTTC
CASSSVLRAGGSSEQYF
>TRBD2|TRBJ2-1|-|TRBV4-2
TGTGCCAGCAGCCAAGAGGGGACTAGGCTGTTCTTC
CASSQEGTRLFF